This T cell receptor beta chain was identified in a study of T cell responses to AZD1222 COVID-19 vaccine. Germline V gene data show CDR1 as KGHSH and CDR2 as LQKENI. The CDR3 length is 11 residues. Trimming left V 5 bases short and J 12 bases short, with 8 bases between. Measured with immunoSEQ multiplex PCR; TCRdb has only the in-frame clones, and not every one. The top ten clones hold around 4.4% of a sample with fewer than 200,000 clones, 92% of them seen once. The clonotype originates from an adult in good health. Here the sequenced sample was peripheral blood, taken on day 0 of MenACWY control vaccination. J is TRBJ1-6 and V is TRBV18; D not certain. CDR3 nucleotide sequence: TGTGCCAGCTCAAGTGGTGGACCCCTCCACTTT. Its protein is CASSSGGPLHF.